Included here is one TCR beta chain sequence, with context. The target of this receptor is not known. The input lacks base qualities; no much larger clone sits a single base away. The data originate from a study of PD-L1 blockade in urothelial cancer (dated by TCRdb to about 2017). Context from the whole study: Every patient began therapy at some point between 2013 and 2015 and was given atezolizumab 1,200 mg intravenously every 3 weeks. About 90% of the 29 patients were identified as males with urothelial cancer of bladder origin, and a prior smoking history was reported by 18 of 29 patients. Patients had an ECOG performance status of 0 or 1 and had received between 0 and 3 prior chemotherapy regimens. Blood samples were analyzed at two time points: 3 weeks after treatment start (second dose) and 6 weeks after treatment start. Blood samples gave a median of 141,255 T cells and tens of thousands of unique TCRs, with a median clonality of 0.080. The study, an exploratory multi-omic analysis, examined somatic, immune and clinical correlates of response to PD-L1 blockade with atezolizumab in urothelial cancer. TCR sequencing covered pretreatment tumor samples and matched, serially collected peripheral blood taken before and after atezolizumab treatment. Progression-free survival longer than 6 months counted as durable clinical benefit, and TCR features were additionally tested against both progression-free and overall survival. Whole exome sequencing and RNA sequencing of pretreatment tumors were performed alongside TCR sequencing in the same patients. Roughly 10 patients reached durable clinical benefit, while around 19 patients did not. Approximately 30 patients had pretreatment blood TCR-seq, 24 had at least one posttreatment blood collection, and 24 had tumor TCR-seq. The paper's findings and limits, for the study overall: Because the sample size was small (n = 29) and many of the analyses were exploratory, the results are meant to be hypothesis-generating. Greater expansion of tumor-associated TCR clones in peripheral blood 3 weeks after the start of treatment was observed in patients with durable benefit (n of about 22, p = 0.022). Improved progression-free and overall survival was found to be associated with pretreatment peripheral blood TCR clonality below the median.

V is trimmed back by 6 bases and J by 4 bases, and the junction contains 8 bases that no gene match accounts for. The CDR3 measures 15 amino acids from cysteine to phenylalanine. This entry keeps only the CDR3 DNA: 45 bases, framed from base 1. CDR1 and CDR2 are drawn from the germline V gene: MGHDK, SYGVNS. Synthetic TCR analog templates were spiked into each PCR to estimate absolute template abundance from read counts. The immunoSEQ assay used bias-controlled V and J gene primers to amplify TCRbeta CDR3 regions from genomic DNA. Sequencing of rearranged TCRbeta segments was performed at approximately 20X coverage. On the authors' methods: Sequencing errors were corrected by clustering and CDR3s were annotated against IMGT to assign V, D and J genes. Downstream analyses used only productive TCRbeta rearrangements, leaving out any out-of-frame or stop-codon sequences. Clonality was calculated as one minus the Shannon entropy normalized by the log of the number of unique productive sequences. Clones differing between time points or between blood and tumor were identified by Fisher's exact test with Benjamini-Hochberg correction at adjusted p below 0.01. TCRdb took this table from immuneACCESS and kept in-frame rearrangements with V and J called. Such tables lack part of the clones; where checked against another copy, unresolved V genes explain under half of the gap, and the rest is unexplained. The DNA gave D and trimming, while V, J and clone size come from that table. The sample table shows under 80,000 clones, and 81% are seen once. The top ten clonotypes cover under 7.5% of the sample.

The time point tag for this specimen amounts to: pretreatment peripheral blood. A total of under 35 patients with locally advanced or metastatic urothelial carcinoma, treated at Memorial Sloan Kettering on a trial protocol, made up the cohort. Peripheral blood mononuclear cells were collected pretreatment and during treatment, with between 1 and 8 total time points per patient. The Qiagen DNeasy Blood extraction kit was used to purify genomic DNA from total PBMCs and tumor samples. Collected pretreatment and during treatment, PBMCs were isolated and stored as previously described. Recombination linked TRBV25-1 to TRBJ1-4; 7 middle bases align to TRBD1. The clonotype originates from a man in his 70s with urothelial cancer. This sample comprised PBMCs, obtained around atezolizumab (anti-PD-L1) treatment. The CDR3 region has the sequence CASRPSGTVNEKLFF. The DNA sequence is as follows: TGTGCCAGCAGACCCTCCGGGACAGTTAATGAAAAACTGTTTTTT. The full variable domain, completed from the reference TRBV25-1 and TRBJ1-4 proteins outside the CDR3, reads EADIYQTPRYLVIGTGKKITLECSQTMGHDKMYWYQQDPGMELHLIHYSYGVNSTEKGDLSSESTVSRIRTEHFPLTLESARPSHTSQYLCASRPSGTVNEKLFFGSGTQLSVL.